This T cell receptor (beta chain) derives from a study of blood T cell repertoires in COVID-19 (TCRdb year 2020). Regarding the research as a whole: The collaborator samples originated in the United States, Italy and Spain and spanned the acute and convalescent phases of COVID-19. The dataset comprised deeply sampled blood TCRbeta repertoires from subjects exposed to, actively infected with, or recovered from COVID-19. The repertoires were made available in a free public database intended to serve as a resource for research on the immune response to SARS-CoV-2. Samples came from the ongoing ImmuneRACE study (first 160 participants) plus 1,254 subjects from 6 global collaborators. Where available, HLA class I and class II types were obtained from metadata supplied by the sample provider rather than from assay-based typing. Nearly every sample came with metadata listing a de-identified subject ID, COVID-19 status, age in years and sex. The material from the prospective study consisted of cDNA or gDNA derived from T cells, B-cell-depleted T cells, or PBMCs. Here is what the overall study found, with its caveats: How much clinical and demographic metadata was included differed by source and by participant, and the metadata was provided uncurated.

Each collaborating institution followed its own protocols to collect whole blood in K2EDTA tubes. For TCRbeta analysis, collaborator samples were shipped as frozen whole blood, as isolated PBMCs, or as DNA extracted from either sample type. The immunoSEQ Assay, a bias-controlled multiplex PCR, was used to amplify TCRbeta CDR3 regions from genomic DNA. For the original study's pipeline: Nucleated cell counts per sample were estimated from amplification of reference gene primers within the assay. To quantify the absolute abundance of each unique TCRbeta CDR3 rearrangement, sequence reads were collapsed and filtered. For each sample, productive Simpson clonality was calculated by taking the square root of Simpson's diversity index across productive rearrangements. This immuneACCESS table, as held by TCRdb, lists in-frame sequences with V and J called but not all clones. Of the missing ones, under half trace to an unresolved V gene in checked studies; the others have no known cause. V, J and clone size are those of that table, while D and trimming were read from the DNA. The table for this sample lists tens of thousands of clones; 65% to 90% of them were counted only once. About 1.2% of the sample comes from the top ten.

Of note for this clone: Its antigen is still unknown. Qualities for individual bases were not recorded, and no much larger clone is one base off.

Sequencing was performed on peripheral blood. This clonotype originated in a man between 60 and 70 years old with acute or convalescent COVID-19.

The CDR3 region: CASSRVAGSYNSPLHF. The DNA sequence is as follows: TGTGCCAGTAGTAGGGTAGCAGGGTCCTATAATTCACCCCTCCACTTT. This sequence uses TRBV19 and TRBJ1-6; TRBD1 is possibly the D segment (5 matching bases). V is clipped by 4 bases and J by 1 base, and the sequence between their germline boundaries is 11 bases long. The CDR3 spans 16 residues, from the cysteine through the phenylalanine. CDR3 DNA is the only sequence kept; it has 48 bases, read in frame from the first base. Reading the germline V gene (reference sequence) gives CDR1 LNHDA and CDR2 SQIVND.